A single sample gave rise to the 8 T cell receptor beta chains below, sequenced in a study of CD8+ T cells in alopecia areata. As the sequencing template, cDNA was produced by extracting RNA and reverse transcribing it. Clones were sequenced by immunoSEQ multiplex PCR, and TCRdb holds only the in-frame ones, with some missing. The table records about 94,000 clones, more than 65% of them present only once. As to treatment: oral pan-JAK inhibitor, 5-10 mg twice daily. Sequenced here: CD8+ T cells sorted from blood, sampled at approximately week 42, from a patient treated with tofacitinib. These receptors were taken from a human donor with alopecia areata.

V and J are TRBV7-9 and TRBJ2-7, with unresolved D. V lost 5 bases and J lost 3, with 5 bases in between. Per germline, CDR1 SEHNR and CDR2 FQNEAQ (reference sequence). CDR3 length equals 11 residues. The CDR3 reads CASSLDYEQYF. The CDR3, as DNA: TGTGCCAGCAGCCTGGACTACGAGCAGTACTTC.

This clone was detected a few times. The chain is built from TRBV4-3 and TRBJ2-1; TRBD2 agrees at 7 bases. V was clipped by 4 bases and J by 6 bases; unmatched bases: 6. In germline, CDR1 is LGHNA, CDR2 YSLEER. The CDR3 runs 14 residues. Here the CDR3 DNA reads TGCGCCAGCAGCCGTGGAGCGGGGCCCAATGAGCAGTTCTTC. This translates into CASSRGAGPNEQFF.

V is TRBV7-9 and J is TRBJ1-4; possibly TRBD1 for D (5 bases). Germline V CDR1 and CDR2: SEHNR, FQNEAQ (reference sequence). CDR3 size: 14 residues. V gave up 4 bases and J gave up 3 bases, with 9 bases separating them. The CDR3 loop reads CASSSGPANEKLFF. CDR3 DNA sequence: TGTGCCAGCAGCTCGGGGCCCGCTAATGAAAAACTGTTTTTT.

The rearrangement joins TRBV5-1 to TRBJ2-2; D remains unclear. The CDR3 sequence is 12 residues long. V dropped 3 bases and J dropped 4 bases, with 4 bases sitting between them. Germline lookup yields CDR1 SGHRS and CDR2 YFSETQ. In DNA form, the CDR3 reads TGCGCCAGCAGCTATAGCACCGGGGAGCTGTTTTTT. Translated, it gives CASSYSTGELFF.

The genes are TRBV7-8 and TRBJ1-1, with D maybe TRBD1 (6 bases). Trimming shortened V by 5 bases and J by 3 bases, and 10 bases separated the two germline ends. Germline CDR1 is SGHVS and CDR2 is FQNEAQ. The CDR3 spans 13 residues. CDR3 region: CASSQQGDTEAFF. CDR3 coding DNA: TGTGCCAGCAGCCAACAGGGAGACACTGAAGCTTTCTTT. Full variable domain (outside the CDR3, taken from reference TRBV7-8 and TRBJ1-1): GAGVSQSPRYKVAKRGQDVALRCDPISGHVSLFWYQQALGQGPEFLTYFQNEAQLDKSGLPSDRFFAERPEGSVSTLKIQRTQQEDSAVYLCASSQQGDTEAFFGQGTRLTVV.

The chain combines TRBV9 with TRBJ2-1, with D tentatively TRBD2 (6 bases). The germline V and J ends were trimmed by 1 base and 5 bases, with 13 bases remaining between them. Looked up from germline, CDR1 is SGDLS and CDR2 is YYNGEE. This CDR3 spans 15 amino acids. The CDR3 region is CASSVTPGGDNEQFF. The CDR3 bases are TGTGCCAGCAGCGTAACCCCGGGCGGGGACAATGAGCAGTTCTTC.

The chain is built from TRBV19 and TRBJ2-3; 9 nucleotides match TRBD1. Per germline, CDR1 LNHDA and CDR2 SQIVND (reference sequence). The V and J ends lost 5 bases and 2 bases, in that order; junction bases with no gene match: 11. This CDR3 has 17 residues. The CDR3 protein is CASSVYSGTGYTDTQYF. The CDR3 DNA sequence: TGTGCCAGTAGTGTTTATTCCGGGACAGGGTACACAGATACGCAGTATTTT.

This chain links TRBV19 with TRBJ2-1; 12 positions agree with TRBD2. The germline gives CDR1 LNHDA, CDR2 SQIVND (reference sequence). The CDR3 totals 15 residues. V lost 6 bases and J lost 3; bases outside the gene matches: 3. The CDR3 loop is CASRTSGGIYNEQFF. In nucleotides, the CDR3 is TGTGCCAGTAGAACTAGCGGGGGGATCTACAATGAGCAGTTCTTC.